The 27 T cell receptor beta chains presented below share a single source sample, sequenced in a study of low-dose radiotherapy and immunotherapy resistance in tumors. First-strand cDNA relied on TRAV- and TRBV-specific primers spanning alpha and beta chains. Both a constant-region primer and a V-primer adapter served to amplify TCRs across roughly 22 PCR cycles. TCRdb re-called the reads through MiXCR, storing one row per CDR3 protein. Altogether 45,000 or so distinct CDR3 sequences are present, 25% to 30% being singletons, with the ten largest covering roughly a tenth. Time point meaning: after trial treatment. Indicated treatment: LDRT plus nivolumab, ipilimumab, low-dose cyclophosphamide and aspirin (RACIN trial). This sample comprised PBMCs, obtained after low-dose radiotherapy plus immunotherapy. The receptor set was obtained from a male donor with prostate cancer.

This clonotype was counted a few times. This probably arose from a read error, given a far larger clone one base away. The chain combines TRBV28 with TRBJ2-1, with a weak D call TRBD1 (6 bases). The CDR3 spans 12 residues. The germline V gene encodes CDR1 MDHEN and CDR2 SYDVKM. Trimming took 8 bases from V and 10 from J, leaving 15 bases between them. The CDR3 is CASHREPYEQFF. In nucleotides, the CDR3 is TGTGCCAGCCACAGGGAGCCTTACGAGCAGTTCTTC.

Worth noting for this clonotype: With a far larger clone one base away, a read error is the likely cause. This sequence joins TRBV4-2 and TRBJ2-7; 13 positions agree with TRBD2. CDR1 LGHNA and CDR2 YNFKEQ come from the germline V gene. With V trimmed by 5 bases and J by 7 bases, 5 bases remained unmatched. This CDR3 is built from 14 residues. The CDR3 protein is CASSTSGGAVEQYF. CDR3 DNA sequence: TGTGCCAGCAGCACTAGCGGGGGGGCAGTTGAGCAGTACTTC.

This clonotype was recorded at least ten times. V is TRBV20-1 and J is TRBJ2-3; no definite D call. Germline values: CDR1 DFQATT, CDR2 SNEGSKA (reference sequence). CDR3 length: 15 residues. V was shortened by 6 bases and J by 0 bases, with 16 bases between the two germline ends. CDR3 region: CSAHDLGTSTDTQYF. As DNA, the CDR3 is TGCAGTGCCCACGACCTTGGCACGAGCACAGATACGCAGTATTTT.

This clonotype was detected many times. The chain links TRBV7-3 to TRBJ2-1, with 12 nucleotides matching TRBD2. Per germline, CDR1 SGHTA and CDR2 FQGTGA. With V trimmed by 5 bases and J by 7 bases, 6 bases remained unmatched. The length of the CDR3 is 15 residues. This CDR3 is CASSPRLAGVNEQFF. CDR3 in DNA: TGTGCCAGCAGCCCACGACTAGCGGGGGTTAATGAGCAGTTCTTC.

As concerns this clonotype: A far larger clone is one nucleotide away, so this likely arose from a read error. Here the CDR3 DNA reads TGTGCCAGCAGTGACTCGGGGGGGACCACAGATACGCAGTATTTT. Translating gives CASSDSGGTTDTQYF. V usage is TRBV28 and J usage is TRBJ2-3; 8 nucleotides match TRBD2. The germline V gene has CDR1 MDHEN and CDR2 SYDVKM. This CDR3 has 15 amino acids. Unmatched junction bases numbered 6, after V lost 5 bases and J lost 2 bases.

This clonotype was counted at least ten times. CDR3 DNA sequence: TGTGCCAGCTCCCAGAACACCGATATAGCTGGGGGTGAAGCTTTCTTT. This sequence encodes CASSQNTDIAGGEAFF. This chain links TRBV18 with TRBJ1-1; tentatively, D is TRBD1 (5 bases). CDR3 length: 16 residues. CDR1 and CDR2 from the germline V gene are KGHSH and LQKENI. V lost 6 bases and J lost 7, with 24 bases in between.

In this sample, this clonotype turned up many times. The chain couples TRBV5-1 to TRBJ1-5; the D is unclear. The length of the CDR3 is 14 residues. The V and J ends lost 2 bases and 6 bases respectively, with 12 bases between them. The germline V gene has CDR1 SGHRS and CDR2 YFSETQ. CDR3 amino acids: CASSLGGEAQPQHF. DNA for the CDR3: TGCGCCAGCAGCTTAGGCGGGGAGGCTCAGCCCCAGCATTTT.

The table lists this clonotype with many counts. The CDR3 loop is CASSLVVYEQYF. The CDR3 bases are TGTGCCAGCAGCTTAGTGGTTTACGAGCAGTACTTC. The chain joins TRBV11-2 to TRBJ2-7; D is uncertain. Trimming removed 1 base at V and 4 bases at J, with 5 bases between. The CDR3 is 12 residues long. Germline V gives CDR1 SGHAT, CDR2 FQNNGV. Combining the CDR3 with reference TRBV11-2 and TRBJ2-7 gives the whole variable domain EAGVAQSPRYKIIEKRQSVAFWCNPISGHATLYWYQQILGQGPKLLIQFQNNGVVDDSQLPKDRFSAERLKGVDSTLKIQPAKLEDSAVYLCASSLVVYEQYFGPGTRLTVT.

This clonotype was seen ten or more times. CDR3 loop: CAISGSGGTSGTNEQFF. CDR3 coding DNA: TGTGCCATCAGTGGGTCGGGTGGGACTAGCGGGACGAATGAGCAGTTCTTC. The chain joins TRBV10-3 to TRBJ2-1; 13 nucleotides align to TRBD2. V was clipped by 4 bases and J by 7 bases; unmatched bases: 10. The CDR3 loop spans 17 amino acids. Looked up from germline, CDR1 is ENHRY and CDR2 is SYGVKD.

In its sample, this clonotype was seen many times. This rearrangement joins TRBV12-3 or TRBV12-4 to TRBJ1-4; 9 positions agree with TRBD1. The trim removed 4 bases at V and 5 bases at J, leaving 2 bases unmatched. The CDR3 sequence is 14 residues long. The DNA of the CDR3 is TGTGCCAGCAGTTCCGGGACAGGGAATGAAAAACTGTTTTTT. Translation: CASSSGTGNEKLFF.

This clonotype was picked up a small number of times. The rearrangement links TRBV28 to TRBJ1-1, with 8 bases matching TRBD1. The CDR3 contains 15 residues. Germline V gene data show CDR1 as MDHEN and CDR2 as SYDVKM. V lost 6 bases, J lost 2 bases, and 8 bases stayed unmatched. The CDR3 DNA follows: TGTGCCAGCAGAAAGCCGACAGGGGTAAACACTGAAGCTTTCTTT. Protein: CASRKPTGVNTEAFF.

The J gene is TRBJ2-2, the V gene TRBV20-1, with a tentative D call TRBD1 (7 bases). There are 16 residues in the CDR3. Germline V gene sequence: CDR1 DFQATT, CDR2 SNEGSKA (reference sequence). Deletions cut 0 bases from V and 5 bases from J, with 16 bases between. The CDR3 sequence is CSARDHGGGMTGELFF. CDR3 nucleotides: TGCAGTGCTAGAGATCATGGAGGGGGCATGACCGGGGAGCTGTTTTTT.

This clonotype is judged medium-sized (0.01 to 0.1%). The chain employs TRBV28 and TRBJ2-1, with 12 positions matching TRBD1. V lost 6 bases, J lost 9 bases, and 9 bases stayed unmatched. Germline-derived CDR1 and CDR2 are MDHEN and SYDVKM. The CDR3 has 15 amino acids. The CDR3, as DNA: TGTGCCAGCAGCCTCGCCGGGACAGGGGGCGGTGAGCAGTTCTTC. Protein sequence: CASSLAGTGGGEQFF.

This clonotype was recorded at least ten times. One end of the junction does not line up with germline, which may come from a read error. The V call is TRBV6-6, the J call TRBJ2-5, with D possibly being TRBD2 (6 bases). There are 13 residues in the CDR3. The germline CDR1 and CDR2 sequences are MNHNY and SVGAGI (reference sequence). The CDR3 DNA follows: TGTGCCAGCAGTGGGACTTCGCAAGGGACCCAGTACTTC. This sequence encodes CASSGTSQGTQYF.

This clonotype has a count of ten or more. The genes are TRBV30 and TRBJ2-1; D perhaps matches TRBD2 (6 bases). V lost 0 bases and J lost 12, with 15 bases in between. This CDR3 is built from 13 residues. Germline CDR1 is GTSNPN and CDR2 is SVGIG (reference sequence). This CDR3 reads CAWSVAEGVAQFF. The CDR3 DNA reads TGTGCCTGGAGTGTAGCGGAGGGTGTCGCGCAGTTCTTC.

The chain combines TRBV6-2 or TRBV6-3 with TRBJ2-7; D might be TRBD1 or TRBD2, each matching 5 bases. CDR1 is MNHEY, CDR2 SVGEGT, per germline. The CDR3 contains 16 residues. Trimming removed 5 bases at V and 0 bases at J, with 17 bases between. For the CDR3, the DNA is TGTGCCAGCAGTCTTTATCCCAACGGGGCCTCCTACGAGCAGTACTTC. Encoded protein: CASSLYPNGASYEQYF.

As concerns this clonotype: This likely stems from a read error, as it lies one base from a far larger clone. CDR3 nucleotides: TGTGCCATCAGGCCGGGACAGGGGGCTTACGAGCAGTTCTTC. This encodes CAIRPGQGAYEQFF. V is TRBV10-3 and J is TRBJ2-1; 12 bases align to TRBD1. V shed 6 bases and J 10 bases; nucleotides not matched to a gene: 7. The germline V gene encodes CDR1 ENHRY and CDR2 SYGVKD. CDR3 length: 14 residues.

This clonotype has a count of ten or more. This rearrangement joins TRBV10-2 to TRBJ1-5; 9 bases are shared with TRBD1. CDR1 is WSHSY, CDR2 SAAADI, per germline. CDR3 length: 15 amino acids. V was clipped by 6 bases and J by 1 base; unmatched bases: 4. DNA for the CDR3: TGCGCCAGCAGCGGACAGGGGTTGAGCAATCAGCCCCAGCATTTT. Amino acid sequence: CASSGQGLSNQPQHF.

The J gene is TRBJ1-4, the V gene TRBV19; D perhaps matches TRBD1 (5 bases). The CDR3 covers 13 residues. V lost 8 bases and J lost 3, with 10 bases in between. The germline CDR1 and CDR2 sequences are LNHDA and SQIVND (reference sequence). CDR3 amino acids: CASSGTANEKLFF. In DNA, the CDR3 is TGTGCCAGTTCGGGGACGGCTAATGAAAAACTGTTTTTT.

This clonotype appeared many times. The rearrangement links TRBV25-1 to TRBJ1-1; D is unclear. V was pared by 3 bases and J by 4 bases, with 18 bases between. Germline lookup yields CDR1 MGHDK and CDR2 SYGVNS. CDR3 size: 16 residues. This CDR3 is CASSEFGGRMSTEAFF. The CDR3 DNA reads TGTGCCAGCAGTGAGTTCGGCGGCCGGATGAGCACTGAAGCTTTCTTT.

The rearrangement joins TRBV7-9 to TRBJ2-2; D may match TRBD1 or TRBD2 (6 bases each). V gave up 5 bases and J gave up 1 base, with 14 bases separating them. From germline, CDR1 is SEHNR and CDR2 FQNEAQ (reference sequence). This CDR3 has 16 amino acids. The CDR3 is CASSPRGGRNTGELFF. CDR3 nucleotide sequence: TGTGCCAGCAGCCCCAGAGGGGGGAGGAACACCGGGGAGCTGTTTTTT.

This clonotype was seen only a few times. The gene calls are TRBV6-2 or TRBV6-3 and TRBJ2-7; no clear D gene. This CDR3 is 12 amino acids long. V shed 2 bases and J shed 4 bases, with 6 bases lying between them. The germline V gene has CDR1 MNHEY and CDR2 SVGEGT. Here the CDR3 DNA reads TGTGCCAGCAGTTACCAGTTATACGAGCAGTACTTC. This gives the protein CASSYQLYEQYF.

In its sample, this clonotype was seen many times. The rearrangement uses TRBV7-9 and TRBJ1-3, with TRBD1 identical over 8 bases. The V gene end was trimmed by 1 base and the J gene end by 5 bases; junction bases not matched to a gene: 1. Germline CDR1 SEHNR, CDR2 FQNEAQ (reference sequence). This CDR3 is built from 14 residues. The CDR3 DNA is TGTGCCAGCAGCTTAGGGACAGGGCGAAACACCATATATTTT. Residues: CASSLGTGRNTIYF.

This clonotype was observed many times. This sequence joins TRBV28 and TRBJ2-6; 7 positions agree with TRBD1. CDR1 MDHEN and CDR2 SYDVKM come from the germline V gene. CDR3 length equals 16 residues. V trimming: 10 bases; J trimming: 2 bases; junction bases outside the gene matches: 11. The CDR3 is CATLFSTGPGANVLTF. CDR3 nucleotides: TGTGCCACCCTCTTCTCGACAGGGCCTGGGGCCAACGTCCTGACTTTC.

The rearrangement links TRBV5-8 to TRBJ2-2; 7 bases map to TRBD1. The CDR3 consists of 15 residues. Germline assignment: CDR1 SGHTS and CDR2 YDEGEE. J gave up 0 bases and V 4 bases, and 3 bases lay outside the gene matches. The CDR3, as DNA: TGTGCCAGCAGCCCCGGGACAGCGAACACCGGGGAGCTGTTTTTT. As protein: CASSPGTANTGELFF.

Turning to this clonotype: The junction differs from germline at one of its ends, possibly a read error. V is TRBV20-1 and J is TRBJ1-2; 7 bases line up with TRBD1. This CDR3 is built from 15 residues. Germline CDR1 DFQATT, CDR2 SNEGSKA (reference sequence). CDR3 nucleotide sequence: TGCAGTGCTAGAGACCGGGTCAGGGGGAATTATGGCTACAGCTTC. Translated, it gives CSARDRVRGNYGYSF.

This clonotype was observed at least ten times. The J gene is TRBJ2-2, the V gene TRBV20-1; D not certain. The CDR3 runs to 14 residues. Deletions cut 3 bases from V and 0 bases from J, with 8 bases between. The V gene's germline CDR1 is DFQATT and CDR2 SNEGSKA (reference sequence). For the CDR3, the DNA is TGCAGTGCTAGCCCGGGTGCGAACACCGGGGAGCTGTTTTTT. Translating gives CSASPGANTGELFF.